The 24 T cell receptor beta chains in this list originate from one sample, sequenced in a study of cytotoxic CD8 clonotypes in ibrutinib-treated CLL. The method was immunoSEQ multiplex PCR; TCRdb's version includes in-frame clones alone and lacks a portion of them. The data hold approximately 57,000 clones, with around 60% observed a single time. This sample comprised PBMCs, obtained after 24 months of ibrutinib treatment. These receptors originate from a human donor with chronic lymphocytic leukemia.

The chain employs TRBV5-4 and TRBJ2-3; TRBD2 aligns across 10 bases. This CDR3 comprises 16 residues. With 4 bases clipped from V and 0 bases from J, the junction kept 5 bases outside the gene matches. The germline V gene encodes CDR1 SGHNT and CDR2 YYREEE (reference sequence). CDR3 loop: CASSIPTSGSTDTQYF. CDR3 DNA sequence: TGTGCCAGCAGCATTCCGACTAGCGGGAGCACAGATACGCAGTATTTT.

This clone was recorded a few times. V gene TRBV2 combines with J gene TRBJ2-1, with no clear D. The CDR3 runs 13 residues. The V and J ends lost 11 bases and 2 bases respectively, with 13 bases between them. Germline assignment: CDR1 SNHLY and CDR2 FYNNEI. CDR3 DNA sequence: TGTGCCTCCCAACGGGCAGCCTACAATGAGCAGTTCTTC. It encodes CASQRAAYNEQFF.

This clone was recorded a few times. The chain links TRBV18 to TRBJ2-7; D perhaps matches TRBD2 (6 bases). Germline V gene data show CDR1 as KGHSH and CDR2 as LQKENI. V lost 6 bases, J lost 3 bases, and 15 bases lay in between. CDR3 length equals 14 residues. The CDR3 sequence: CASSHGRVVYEQYF. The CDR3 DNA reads TGTGCCAGCTCCCACGGGAGAGTCGTCTACGAGCAGTACTTC.

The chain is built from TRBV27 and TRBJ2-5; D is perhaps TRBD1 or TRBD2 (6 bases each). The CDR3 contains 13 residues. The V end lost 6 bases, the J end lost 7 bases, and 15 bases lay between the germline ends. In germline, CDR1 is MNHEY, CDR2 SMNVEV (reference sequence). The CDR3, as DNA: TGTGCCAGCAGCAGTACCGGAGGGGGGACCCAGTACTTC. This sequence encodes CASSSTGGGTQYF.

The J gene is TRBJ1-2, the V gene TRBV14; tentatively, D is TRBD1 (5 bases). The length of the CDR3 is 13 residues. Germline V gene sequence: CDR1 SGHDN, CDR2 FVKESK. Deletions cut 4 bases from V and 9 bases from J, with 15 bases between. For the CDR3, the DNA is TGTGCCAGCAGCCCCGGCGGCGGGGCTCGCTACACCTTC. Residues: CASSPGGGARYTF. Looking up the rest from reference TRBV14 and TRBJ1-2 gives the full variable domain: EAGVTQFPSHSVIEKGQTVTLRCDPISGHDNLYWYRRVMGKEIKFLLHFVKESKQDESGMPNNRFLAERTGGTYSTLKVQPAELEDSGVYFCASSPGGGARYTFGSGTRLTVV.

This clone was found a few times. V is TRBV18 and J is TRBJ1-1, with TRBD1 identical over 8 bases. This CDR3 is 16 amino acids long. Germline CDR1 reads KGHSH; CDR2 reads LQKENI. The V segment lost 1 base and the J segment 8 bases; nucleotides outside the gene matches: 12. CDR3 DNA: TGTGCCAGCTCACCACTCCCTCTGGATAGGACAGGGGAAGCTTTCTTT. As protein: CASSPLPLDRTGEAFF. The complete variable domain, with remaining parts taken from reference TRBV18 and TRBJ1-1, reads NAGVMQNPRHLVRRRGQEARLRCSPMKGHSHVYWYRQLPEEGLKFMVYLQKENIIDESGMPKERFSAEFPKEGPSILRIQQVVRGDSAAYFCASSPLPLDRTGEAFFGQGTRLTVV.

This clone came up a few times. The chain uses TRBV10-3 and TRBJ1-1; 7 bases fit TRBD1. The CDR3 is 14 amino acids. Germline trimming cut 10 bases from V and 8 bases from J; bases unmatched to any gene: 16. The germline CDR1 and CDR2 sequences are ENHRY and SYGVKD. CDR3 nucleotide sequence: TGTGCCACGAACAGACAGGGCACTAAAATCGAAGCTTTCTTT. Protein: CATNRQGTKIEAFF.

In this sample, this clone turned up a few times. CDR3 nucleotide sequence: TGTGCCAGCAGCAGTTATAGCAATCAGCCCCAGCATTTT. Residues: CASSSYSNQPQHF. The chain joins TRBV28 to TRBJ1-5; D is unclear. The CDR3 length is 13 residues. V lost 6 bases and J 0 bases, leaving 6 bases between the germline ends. In germline, CDR1 is MDHEN, CDR2 SYDVKM.

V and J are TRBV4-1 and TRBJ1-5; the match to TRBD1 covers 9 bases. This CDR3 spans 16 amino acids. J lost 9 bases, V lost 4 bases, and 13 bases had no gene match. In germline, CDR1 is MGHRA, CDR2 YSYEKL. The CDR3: CASSPKGDRAPMPQHF. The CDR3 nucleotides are TGCGCCAGCAGCCCCAAAGGGGACAGGGCCCCGATGCCCCAGCATTTT.

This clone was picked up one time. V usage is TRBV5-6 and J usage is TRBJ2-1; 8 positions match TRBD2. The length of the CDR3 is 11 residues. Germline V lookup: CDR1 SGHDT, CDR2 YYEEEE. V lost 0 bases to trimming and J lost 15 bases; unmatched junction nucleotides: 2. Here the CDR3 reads CASSLGGGWFF. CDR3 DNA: TGTGCCAGCAGCTTGGGCGGGGGGTGGTTCTTC.

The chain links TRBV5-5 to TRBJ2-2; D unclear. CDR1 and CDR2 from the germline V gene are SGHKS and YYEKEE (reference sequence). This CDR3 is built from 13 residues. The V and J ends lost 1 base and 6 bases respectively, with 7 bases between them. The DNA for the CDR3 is TGTGCCAGCAGCTTGACTCCCTCCGGGGAGCTGTTTTTT. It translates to CASSLTPSGELFF.

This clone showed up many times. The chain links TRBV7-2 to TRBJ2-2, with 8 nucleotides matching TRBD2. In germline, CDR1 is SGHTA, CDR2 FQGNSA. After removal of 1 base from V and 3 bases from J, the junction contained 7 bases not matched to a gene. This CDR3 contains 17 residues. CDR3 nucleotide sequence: TGTGCCAGCAGCTTAGTTGGTGGCGGGGGGTACACCGGGGAGCTGTTTTTT. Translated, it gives CASSLVGGGGYTGELFF.

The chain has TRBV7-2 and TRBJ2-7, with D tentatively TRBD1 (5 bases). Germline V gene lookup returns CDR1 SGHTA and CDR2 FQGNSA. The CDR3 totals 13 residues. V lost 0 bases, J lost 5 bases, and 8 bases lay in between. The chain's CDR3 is CASSLAQGHEQYV. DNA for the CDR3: TGTGCCAGCAGCTTAGCCCAGGGCCACGAGCAGTACGTC.

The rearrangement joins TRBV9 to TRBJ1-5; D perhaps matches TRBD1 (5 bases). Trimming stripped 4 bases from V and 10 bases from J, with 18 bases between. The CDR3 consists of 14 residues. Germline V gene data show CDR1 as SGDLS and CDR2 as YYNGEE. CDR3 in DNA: TGTGCCAGCAGCCCCCGACAGTGGATTGAACCCCAGCATTTT. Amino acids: CASSPRQWIEPQHF.

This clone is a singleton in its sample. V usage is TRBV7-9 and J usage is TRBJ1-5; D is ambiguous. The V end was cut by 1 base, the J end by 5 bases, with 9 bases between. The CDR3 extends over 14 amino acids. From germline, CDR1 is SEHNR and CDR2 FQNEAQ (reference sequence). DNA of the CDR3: TGTGCCAGCAGCTTAGACAGTCGCGATCAGCCCCAGCATTTT. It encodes CASSLDSRDQPQHF.

DNA for the CDR3: TGTGCCAGCAGCTTGCCCCGTTTGGGGGAGACCCAGTACTTC. Protein: CASSLPRLGETQYF. The V and J genes are TRBV5-4 and TRBJ2-5; D gene unclear. Germline V gene data show CDR1 as SGHNT and CDR2 as YYREEE (reference sequence). CDR3 size: 14 residues. The V end lost 1 base, the J end lost 5 bases, and 12 bases lay between the germline ends. Complete variable domain (other parts from reference TRBV5-4 and TRBJ2-5): ETGVTQSPTHLIKTRGQQVTLRCSSQSGHNTVSWYQQALGQGPQFIFQYYREEENGRGNFPPRFSGLQFPNYSSELNVNALELDDSALYLCASSLPRLGETQYFGPGTRLLVL.

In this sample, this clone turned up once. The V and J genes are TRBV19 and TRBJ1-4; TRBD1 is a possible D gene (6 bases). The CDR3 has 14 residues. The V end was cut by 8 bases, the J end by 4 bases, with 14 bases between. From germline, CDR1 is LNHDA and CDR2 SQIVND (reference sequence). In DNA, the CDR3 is TGTGCCAGTGGTGCAGGGGCACATAATGAAAAACTGTTTTTT. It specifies CASGAGAHNEKLFF.

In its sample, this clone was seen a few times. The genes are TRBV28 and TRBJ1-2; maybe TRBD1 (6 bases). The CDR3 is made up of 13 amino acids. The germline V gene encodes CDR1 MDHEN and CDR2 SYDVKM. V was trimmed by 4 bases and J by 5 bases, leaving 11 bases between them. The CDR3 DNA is TGTGCCAGCAGTTCGAACAGGGCATATGGCTACACCTTC. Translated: CASSSNRAYGYTF.

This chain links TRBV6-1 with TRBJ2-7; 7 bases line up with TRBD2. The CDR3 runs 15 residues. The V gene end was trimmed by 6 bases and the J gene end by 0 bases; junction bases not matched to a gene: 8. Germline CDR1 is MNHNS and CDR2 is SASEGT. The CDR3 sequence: CASRALGEGSYEQYF. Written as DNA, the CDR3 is TGTGCCAGCAGGGCACTTGGGGAGGGCTCCTACGAGCAGTACTTC.

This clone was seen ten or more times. CDR3 sequence reads: CASSEGSGLETQYF. The DNA for the CDR3 is TGTGCCAGCAGTGAGGGTTCGGGGCTAGAGACCCAGTACTTC. The chain links TRBV2 to TRBJ2-5, with D perhaps being TRBD1 or TRBD2 (5 bases each). The CDR3 totals 14 residues. Germline V lookup: CDR1 SNHLY, CDR2 FYNNEI. V was shortened by 3 bases and J by 4 bases, with 12 bases between the two germline ends.

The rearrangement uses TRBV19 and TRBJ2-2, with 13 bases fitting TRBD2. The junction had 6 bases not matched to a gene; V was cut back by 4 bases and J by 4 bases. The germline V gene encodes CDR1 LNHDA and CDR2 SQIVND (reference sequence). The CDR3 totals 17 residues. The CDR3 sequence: CASSTTSGGTSTGELFF. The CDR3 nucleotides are TGTGCCAGTAGTACGACTAGCGGGGGGACCAGCACCGGGGAGCTGTTTTTT.

For the CDR3, the DNA is TGTGCCTACTTCGACAGCTACGAGCAGTACTTC. This codes for CAYFDSYEQYF. This chain uses TRBV30 with TRBJ2-7; perhaps TRBD1 as D (5 bases). This CDR3 spans 11 amino acids. Trimming stripped 7 bases from V and 3 bases from J, with 10 bases between. CDR1 GTSNPN and CDR2 SVGIG come from the germline V gene (reference sequence).

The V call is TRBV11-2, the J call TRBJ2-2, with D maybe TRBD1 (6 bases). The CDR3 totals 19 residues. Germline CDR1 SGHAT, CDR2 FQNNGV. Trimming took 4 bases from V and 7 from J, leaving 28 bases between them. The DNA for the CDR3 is TGTGCCAGCAGCTCCCCAACCGGTGGACAGTTCGTGAGAGGCGGGGAGCTGTTTTTT. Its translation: CASSSPTGGQFVRGGELFF.

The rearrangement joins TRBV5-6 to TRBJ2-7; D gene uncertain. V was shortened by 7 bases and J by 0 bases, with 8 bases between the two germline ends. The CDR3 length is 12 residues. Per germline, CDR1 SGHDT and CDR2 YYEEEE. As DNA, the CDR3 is TGTGCCAGCCAAGACAACTCCTACGAGCAGTACTTC. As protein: CASQDNSYEQYF. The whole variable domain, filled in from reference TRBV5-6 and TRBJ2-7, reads DAGVTQSPTHLIKTRGQQVTLRCSPKSGHDTVSWYQQALGQGPQFIFQYYEEEERQRGNFPDRFSGHQFPNYSSELNVNALLLGDSALYLCASQDNSYEQYFGPGTRLTVT.